This entry is about one TCR beta chain. In the authors' workflow: The authors estimated nucleated cell counts from reference gene primer amplification. Here immunoSEQ multiplex PCR was the method, and the copy in TCRdb shows in-frame clones only, minus some. D and trimming come from the DNA, and the V and J calls and clone size come from that table. This table has around 230,000 clones, 88% appearing once. The CDR3 covers 14 residues. Germline V gene lookup returns CDR1 SQVTM and CDR2 ANQGSEA. Unmatched junction bases numbered 9, after V lost 4 bases and J lost 8 bases. This sample is drawn from a study of blood T cell repertoires in COVID-19. In the study overall: Samples taken during acute and convalescent COVID-19 were collected in the United States, Italy and Spain.

Those who participated ranged in age from 18 to 89 years and resided in 24 US areas. Cohorts were assigned according to the clinical history that participants reported. Sample: PBMCs or T cells enriched from blood (not recorded which). V and J are TRBV29-1 and TRBJ1-4; 8 bases are a match to TRBD1. This receptor was taken from a woman aged 40-49 years with acute COVID-19. In DNA form, the CDR3 reads TGCAGCGTTGGCAGGGGCAGGGGGCGAGAAAAACTGTTTTTT. Translated, it gives CSVGRGRGREKLFF.